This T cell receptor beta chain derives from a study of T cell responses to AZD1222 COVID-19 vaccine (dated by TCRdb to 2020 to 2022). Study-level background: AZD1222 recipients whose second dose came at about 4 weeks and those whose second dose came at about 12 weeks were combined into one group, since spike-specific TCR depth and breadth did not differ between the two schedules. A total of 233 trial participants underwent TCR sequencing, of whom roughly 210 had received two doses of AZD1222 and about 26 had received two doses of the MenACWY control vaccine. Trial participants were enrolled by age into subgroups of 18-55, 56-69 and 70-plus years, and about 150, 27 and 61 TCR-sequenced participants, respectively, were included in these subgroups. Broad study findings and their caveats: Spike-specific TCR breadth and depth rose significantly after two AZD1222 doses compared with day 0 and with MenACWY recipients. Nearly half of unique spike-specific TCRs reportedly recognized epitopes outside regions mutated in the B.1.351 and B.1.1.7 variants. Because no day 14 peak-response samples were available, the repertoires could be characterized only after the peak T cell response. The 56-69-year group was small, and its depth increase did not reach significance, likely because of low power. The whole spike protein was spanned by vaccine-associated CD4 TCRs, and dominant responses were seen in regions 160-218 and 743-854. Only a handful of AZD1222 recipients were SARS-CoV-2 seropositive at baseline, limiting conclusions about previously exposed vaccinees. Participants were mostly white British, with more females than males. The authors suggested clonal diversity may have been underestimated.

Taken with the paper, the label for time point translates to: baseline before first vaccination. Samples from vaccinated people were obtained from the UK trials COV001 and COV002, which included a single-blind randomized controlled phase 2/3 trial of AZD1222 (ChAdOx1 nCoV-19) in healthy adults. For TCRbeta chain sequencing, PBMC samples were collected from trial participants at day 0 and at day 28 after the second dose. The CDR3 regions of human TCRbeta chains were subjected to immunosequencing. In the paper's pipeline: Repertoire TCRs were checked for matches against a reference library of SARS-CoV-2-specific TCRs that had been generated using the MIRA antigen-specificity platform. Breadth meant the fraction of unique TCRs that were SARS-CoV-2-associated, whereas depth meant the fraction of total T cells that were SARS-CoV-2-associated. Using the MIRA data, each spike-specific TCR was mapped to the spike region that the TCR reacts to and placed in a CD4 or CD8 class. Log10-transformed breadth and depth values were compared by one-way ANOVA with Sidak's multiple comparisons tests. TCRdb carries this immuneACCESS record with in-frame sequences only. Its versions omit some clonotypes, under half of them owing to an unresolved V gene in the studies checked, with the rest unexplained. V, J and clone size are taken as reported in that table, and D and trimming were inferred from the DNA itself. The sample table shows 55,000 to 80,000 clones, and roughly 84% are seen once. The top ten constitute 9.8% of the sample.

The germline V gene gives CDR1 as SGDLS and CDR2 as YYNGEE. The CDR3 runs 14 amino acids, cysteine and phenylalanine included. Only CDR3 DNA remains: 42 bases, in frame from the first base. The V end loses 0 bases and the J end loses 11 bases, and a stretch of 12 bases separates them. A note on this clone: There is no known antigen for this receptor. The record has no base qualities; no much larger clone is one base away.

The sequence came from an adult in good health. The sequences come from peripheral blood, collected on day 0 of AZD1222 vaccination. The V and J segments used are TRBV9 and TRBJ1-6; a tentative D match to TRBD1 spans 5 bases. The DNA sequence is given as TGTGCCAGCAGCGTAGAGAGGGACCAGCCACCCCTCCACTTT. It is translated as CASSVERDQPPLHF.